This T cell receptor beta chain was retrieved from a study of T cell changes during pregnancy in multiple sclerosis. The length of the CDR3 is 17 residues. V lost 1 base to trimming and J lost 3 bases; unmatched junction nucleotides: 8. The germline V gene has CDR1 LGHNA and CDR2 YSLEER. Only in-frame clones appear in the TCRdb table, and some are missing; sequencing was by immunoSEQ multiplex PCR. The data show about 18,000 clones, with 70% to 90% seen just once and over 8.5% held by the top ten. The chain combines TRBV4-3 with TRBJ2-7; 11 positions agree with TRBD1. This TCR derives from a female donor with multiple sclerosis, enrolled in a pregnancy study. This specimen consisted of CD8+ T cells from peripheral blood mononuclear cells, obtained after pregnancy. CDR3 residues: CASSQGWGTGGHYEQYF. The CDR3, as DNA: TGCGCCAGCAGCCAAGGTTGGGGGACAGGGGGTCACTACGAGCAGTACTTC.